These 2 T cell receptor beta chains were all obtained from the same sample, sequenced in a study of shared clonotypes between healthy human individuals. Sequenced by immunoSEQ multiplex PCR; TCRdb stores in-frame clones only, minus some. The sample consists of about 500,000 clones, 60% to 80% of them appearing once. The material sequenced was PBMCs. The receptors derive from a woman aged 40 to 50 in good health. Some clones in this sample may be carry-over from other donors' samples.

This clone was observed a handful of times. J is TRBJ1-6 and V is TRBV30; D gene uncertain. Germline CDR1 reads GTSNPN; CDR2 reads SVGIG (reference sequence). The CDR3 sequence is 13 residues long. The ends were cut back, 0 bases at V and 8 bases at J, with 8 bases in the middle. CDR3 region: CAWSVGLDSPLHF. For the CDR3, the DNA is TGTGCCTGGAGTGTAGGGTTGGATTCACCCCTCCACTTT.

The chain uses TRBV2 and TRBJ2-7, with 14 bases aligning to TRBD2. From germline, CDR1 is SNHLY and CDR2 FYNNEI. V shed 7 bases and J 7 bases; nucleotides not matched to a gene: 9. The CDR3 runs to 15 residues. The CDR3 bases are TGTGCCAGCACTTACTCCGGGACTAGCGGGAGTGAGCAGTACTTC. This translates into CASTYSGTSGSEQYF.